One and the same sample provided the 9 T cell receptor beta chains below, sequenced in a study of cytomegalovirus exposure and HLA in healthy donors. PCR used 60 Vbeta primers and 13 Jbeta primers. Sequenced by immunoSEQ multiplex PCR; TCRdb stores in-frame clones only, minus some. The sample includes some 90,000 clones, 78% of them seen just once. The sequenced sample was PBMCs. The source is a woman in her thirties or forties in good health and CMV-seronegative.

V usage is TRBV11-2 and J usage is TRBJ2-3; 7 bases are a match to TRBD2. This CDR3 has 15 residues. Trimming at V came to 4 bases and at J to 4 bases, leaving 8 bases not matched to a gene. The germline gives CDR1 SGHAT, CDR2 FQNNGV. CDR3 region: CASSSSGGSPDTQYF. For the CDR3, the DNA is TGTGCCAGCAGCTCTTCAGGCGGGAGCCCAGATACGCAGTATTTT.

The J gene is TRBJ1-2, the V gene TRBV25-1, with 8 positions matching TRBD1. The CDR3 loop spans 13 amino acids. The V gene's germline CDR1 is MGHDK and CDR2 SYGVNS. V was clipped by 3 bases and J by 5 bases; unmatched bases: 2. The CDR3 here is CASSEWTGYGYTF. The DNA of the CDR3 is TGTGCCAGCAGTGAGTGGACAGGGTATGGCTACACCTTC.

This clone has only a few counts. CDR3: CASSQDNGRGYEQYF. CDR3 DNA: TGCGCCAGCAGCCAAGATAATGGCAGGGGGTACGAGCAGTACTTC. The chain recombines TRBV4-3 with TRBJ2-7; 7 bases are a match to TRBD1. The germline CDR1 and CDR2 sequences are LGHNA and YSLEER. This CDR3 comprises 15 residues. V gave up 0 bases and J gave up 4 bases; unmatched junction bases: 6.

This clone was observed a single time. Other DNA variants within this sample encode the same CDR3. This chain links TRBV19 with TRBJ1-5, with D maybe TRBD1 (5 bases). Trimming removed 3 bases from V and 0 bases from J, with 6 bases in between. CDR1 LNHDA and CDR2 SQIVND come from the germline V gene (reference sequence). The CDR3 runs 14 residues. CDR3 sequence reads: CASSIQGSNQPQHF. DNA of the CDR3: TGTGCCAGTAGTATTCAGGGTAGCAATCAGCCCCAGCATTTT.

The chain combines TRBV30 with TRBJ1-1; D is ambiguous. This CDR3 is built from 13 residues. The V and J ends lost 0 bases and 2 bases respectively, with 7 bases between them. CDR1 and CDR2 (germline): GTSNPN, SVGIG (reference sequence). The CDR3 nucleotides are TGTGCCTGGAGTGTAAAAGCAAACACTGAAGCTTTCTTT. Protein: CAWSVKANTEAFF.

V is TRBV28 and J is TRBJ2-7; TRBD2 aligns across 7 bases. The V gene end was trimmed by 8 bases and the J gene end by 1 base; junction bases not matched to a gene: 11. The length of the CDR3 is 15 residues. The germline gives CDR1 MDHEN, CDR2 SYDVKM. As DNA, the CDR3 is TGTGCCAGCTTAGGACGGAGCGGGACTTCCTACGAGCAGTACTTC. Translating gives CASLGRSGTSYEQYF.

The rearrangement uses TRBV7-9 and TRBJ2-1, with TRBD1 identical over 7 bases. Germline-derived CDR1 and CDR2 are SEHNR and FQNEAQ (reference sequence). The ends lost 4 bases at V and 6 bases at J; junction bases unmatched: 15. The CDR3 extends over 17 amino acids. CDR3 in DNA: TGTGCCAGCAGCTCTACCCGGTTAGGGGGCTCGTCCAATGAGCAGTTCTTC. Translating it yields CASSSTRLGGSSNEQFF.

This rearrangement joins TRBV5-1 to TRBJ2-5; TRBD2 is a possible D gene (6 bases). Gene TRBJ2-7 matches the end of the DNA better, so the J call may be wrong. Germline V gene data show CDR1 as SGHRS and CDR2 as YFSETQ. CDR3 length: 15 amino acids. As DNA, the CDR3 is TGCGCCAGCAGACCAAGCGGGCGCGACTCCTACGAGCAGTACTTC. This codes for CASRPSGRDSYEQYF.

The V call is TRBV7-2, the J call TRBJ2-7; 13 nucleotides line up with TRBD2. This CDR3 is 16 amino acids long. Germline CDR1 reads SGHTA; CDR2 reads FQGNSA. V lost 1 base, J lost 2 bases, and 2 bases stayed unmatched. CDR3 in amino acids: CASSLGTSGRTYEQYF. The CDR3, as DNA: TGTGCCAGCAGCTTAGGGACTAGCGGGAGAACCTACGAGCAGTACTTC.